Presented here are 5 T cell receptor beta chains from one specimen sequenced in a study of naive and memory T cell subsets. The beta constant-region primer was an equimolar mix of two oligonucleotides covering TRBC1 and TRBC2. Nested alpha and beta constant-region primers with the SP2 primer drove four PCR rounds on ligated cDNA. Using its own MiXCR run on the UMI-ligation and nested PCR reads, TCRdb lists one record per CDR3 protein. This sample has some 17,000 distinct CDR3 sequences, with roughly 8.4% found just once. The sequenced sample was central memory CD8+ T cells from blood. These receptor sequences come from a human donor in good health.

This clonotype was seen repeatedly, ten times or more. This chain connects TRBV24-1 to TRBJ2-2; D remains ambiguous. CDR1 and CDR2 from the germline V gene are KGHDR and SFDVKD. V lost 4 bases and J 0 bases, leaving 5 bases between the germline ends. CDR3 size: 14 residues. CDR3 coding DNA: TGTGCCACCAGTGAATCCCCGAACACCGGGGAGCTGTTTTTT. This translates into CATSESPNTGELFF.

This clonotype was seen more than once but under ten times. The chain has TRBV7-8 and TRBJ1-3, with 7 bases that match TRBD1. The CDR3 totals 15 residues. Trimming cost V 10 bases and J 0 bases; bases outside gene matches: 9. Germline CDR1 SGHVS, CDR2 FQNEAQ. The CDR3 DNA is TGTGCCACCGGCGGGACAGAGAGCTCTGGAAACACCATATATTTT. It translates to CATGGTESSGNTIYF. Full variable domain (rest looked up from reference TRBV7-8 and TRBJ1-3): GAGVSQSPRYKVAKRGQDVALRCDPISGHVSLFWYQQALGQGPEFLTYFQNEAQLDKSGLPSDRFFAERPEGSVSTLKIQRTQQEDSAVYLCATGGTESSGNTIYFGEGSWLTVV.

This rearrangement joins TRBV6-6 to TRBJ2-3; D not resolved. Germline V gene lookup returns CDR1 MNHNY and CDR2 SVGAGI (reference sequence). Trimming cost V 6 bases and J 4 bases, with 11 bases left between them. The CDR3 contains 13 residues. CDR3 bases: TGTGCCAGCAGCCTTCTTAAGGCAGATACGCAGTATTTT. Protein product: CASSLLKADTQYF.

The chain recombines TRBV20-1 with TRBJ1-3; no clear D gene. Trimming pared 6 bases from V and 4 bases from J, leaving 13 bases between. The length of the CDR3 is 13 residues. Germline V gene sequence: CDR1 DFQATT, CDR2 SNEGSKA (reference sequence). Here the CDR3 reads CSATNLGGNTIYF. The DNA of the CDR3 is TGCAGTGCCACTAACCTGGGAGGAAACACCATATATTTT.

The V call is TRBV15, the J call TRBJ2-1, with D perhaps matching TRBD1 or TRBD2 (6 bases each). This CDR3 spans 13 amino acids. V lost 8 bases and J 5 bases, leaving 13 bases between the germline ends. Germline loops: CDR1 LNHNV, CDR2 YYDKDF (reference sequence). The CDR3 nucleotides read TGTGCCACCTCACCCCGGGGGCACAATGAGCAGTTCTTC. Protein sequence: CATSPRGHNEQFF.